The count of the clone carrying this TCR beta chain is one. Its matching antigen is unknown. It was with 60 Vbeta and 13 Jbeta primers that the PCR ran. Sequenced by immunoSEQ multiplex PCR; TCRdb stores in-frame clones only, minus some. The sample has about 150,000 clones; 55% to 70% are singletons. The CDR3 has 15 residues. CDR1 and CDR2 from the germline V gene are PRHDT and FYEKMQ (reference sequence). V dropped 4 bases and J dropped 1 base, with 14 bases sitting between them. The sample comes from a study of cytomegalovirus exposure and HLA in healthy donors. Whole-study findings and limits: As immune exposure information, only CMV serostatus was available. Cytomegalovirus association was listed for about 160 TCR beta chains.

What was sequenced was PBMCs. This sequence was found in a woman aged 25 to 39 in good health and CMV-seropositive. This chain connects TRBV13 to TRBJ2-7; D might be TRBD2 (5 bases). The CDR3 DNA reads as TGTGCCAGCAGCTCACTAGGAACGAATTCCTACGAGCAGTACTTC. Translated: CASSSLGTNSYEQYF.